A selection of T cell receptor beta chains follows, all from one sample in a study of radiotherapy plus CTLA-4 blockade in lung cancer. TCRdb's table, derived via immunoSEQ multiplex PCR, lists solely in-frame clones and lacks some. Of about 53,000 clones in the sample, roughly 81% were seen once. The input for sequencing was peripheral blood, taken from a patient treated with radiotherapy plus ipilimumab. The receptor source for this set is a human donor with non-small cell lung cancer whose response to radiotherapy plus ipilimumab could not be evaluated. CDR3s include the opening cysteine and the closing phenylalanine or tryptophan. D genes are given only for firm matches. Only some rows state a clone size, as once, few, many or a class for expanded clones.

CDR3 protein: CASSMTTDSGANVLTF; CDR3 DNA: TGTGCCAGCAGCATGACAACAGACTCTGGGGCCAACGTCCTGACTTTC; J gene: TRBJ2-6; V gene: TRBV7-9; clone size: .; D gene: .
CDR3 protein: CASSPLFLQGGTEAFF; CDR3 DNA: TGTGCCAGTAGTCCCCTATTCCTCCAGGGTGGCACTGAAGCTTTCTTT; J gene: TRBJ1-1; V gene: TRBV19; clone size: .; D gene: .
CDR3 protein: CASSLGLQGNQPQHF; CDR3 DNA: TGTGCCAGCAGCTTAGGTCTCCAGGGCAATCAGCCCCAGCATTTT; J gene: TRBJ1-5; V gene: TRBV7-9; clone size: .; D gene: .
CDR3 protein: CASSPGGGHSGNTIYF; CDR3 DNA: TGTGCCAGCAGCCCGGGGGGCGGGCACTCTGGAAACACCATATATTTT; J gene: TRBJ1-3; V gene: TRBV9; clone size: .; D gene: .
CDR3 protein: CASSVPRHLGRGVFTIYF; CDR3 DNA: TGCGCCAGCAGTGTACCCCGCCATCTGGGCCGGGGAGTTTTCACCATATATTTT; J gene: TRBJ1-3; V gene: TRBV10-1; clone size: .; D gene: .
CDR3 protein: CASSLKGVSNTEAFF; CDR3 DNA: TGTGCCAGCAGCTTAAAAGGAGTCTCAAACACTGAAGCTTTCTTT; J gene: TRBJ1-1; V gene: TRBV7-3; clone size: .; D gene: .
CDR3 protein: CASSSDRLKTYEQYF; CDR3 DNA: TGTGCCAGCAGCTCGGACAGACTAAAGACCTACGAGCAGTACTTC; J gene: TRBJ2-7; V gene: TRBV6-5; clone size: few; D gene: .
CDR3 protein: CASSIDQGRTTTNEKLFF; CDR3 DNA: TGTGCCAGTAGTATAGATCAGGGCAGGACTACAACTAATGAAAAACTGTTTTTT; J gene: TRBJ1-4; V gene: TRBV19; clone size: .; D gene: .
CDR3 protein: CASSSPGQGMSTEAFF; CDR3 DNA: TGTGCCAGCAGTTCACCGGGACAGGGAATGAGCACTGAAGCTTTCTTT; J gene: TRBJ1-1; V gene: TRBV27; clone size: .; D gene: TRBD1
CDR3 protein: CASSQSGGLEQFF; CDR3 DNA: TGTGCCAGCAGCCAGTCAGGGGGCCTTGAGCAGTTCTTC; J gene: TRBJ2-1; V gene: TRBV7-2; clone size: once; D gene: TRBD1
CDR3 protein: CASSPRDSSYEQYF; CDR3 DNA: TGTGCCAGCAGCCCTAGGGACAGCTCCTACGAGCAGTACTTC; J gene: TRBJ2-7; V gene: TRBV11-3; clone size: .; D gene: TRBD1
CDR3 protein: CASSLLQGVTEAFF; CDR3 DNA: TGTGCCAGCAGTTTATTACAGGGAGTCACTGAAGCTTTCTTT; J gene: TRBJ1-1; V gene: TRBV27; clone size: .; D gene: .
CDR3 protein: CASSPIGGRTDTQYF; CDR3 DNA: TGTGCCAGCAGCCCAATAGGGGGACGCACAGATACGCAGTATTTT; J gene: TRBJ2-3; V gene: TRBV5-4; clone size: once; D gene: .
CDR3 protein: CASSYLVFGSNQPQHF; CDR3 DNA: TGTGCCAGCAGTTATTTGGTCTTTGGCAGCAATCAGCCCCAGCATTTT; J gene: TRBJ1-5; V gene: TRBV6-6; clone size: .; D gene: .
CDR3 protein: CASSWGQVNNEQFF; CDR3 DNA: TGTGCCAGCAGCTGGGGACAGGTCAACAATGAGCAGTTCTTC; J gene: TRBJ2-1; V gene: TRBV11-3; clone size: .; D gene: TRBD1
CDR3 protein: CASSEDRGDYEQYF; CDR3 DNA: TGTGCCAGCAGTGAGGACAGGGGGGACTACGAGCAGTACTTC; J gene: TRBJ2-7; V gene: TRBV2; clone size: .; D gene: TRBD1
CDR3 protein: CASTNEGTDTQYF; CDR3 DNA: TGCGCCAGCACCAACGAGGGCACAGATACGCAGTATTTT; J gene: TRBJ2-3; V gene: TRBV5-1; clone size: .; D gene: .
CDR3 protein: CATSRANLGHEKLFF; CDR3 DNA: TGTGCCACCAGCAGAGCGAACCTCGGTCATGAAAAACTGTTTTTT; J gene: TRBJ1-4; V gene: TRBV15; clone size: .; D gene: .
CDR3 protein: CASSQDLTRGSDTQYF; CDR3 DNA: TGTGCCAGCAGCCAAGATCTAACAAGGGGGTCAGATACGCAGTATTTT; J gene: TRBJ2-3; V gene: TRBV4-2; clone size: .; D gene: .
CDR3 protein: CASRSTGGAYGYTF; CDR3 DNA: TGTGCCAGTAGGTCAACAGGGGGAGCCTATGGCTACACCTTC; J gene: TRBJ1-2; V gene: TRBV19; clone size: .; D gene: TRBD1
CDR3 protein: CASSEYRDRGYTF; CDR3 DNA: TGTGCCAGCAGTGAATACCGGGACAGGGGGTACACCTTC; J gene: TRBJ1-2; V gene: TRBV6-1; clone size: .; D gene: TRBD1
CDR3 protein: CAISGAGNEQFF; CDR3 DNA: TGTGCCATCAGTGGGGCAGGGAATGAGCAGTTCTTC; J gene: TRBJ2-1; V gene: TRBV10-3; clone size: .; D gene: .
CDR3 protein: CASSSTGLYSNQPQHF; CDR3 DNA: TGTGCCAGCAGTTCGACAGGTTTATATAGCAATCAGCCCCAGCATTTT; J gene: TRBJ1-5; V gene: TRBV28; clone size: .; D gene: .
CDR3 protein: CASSLGRGLGAGELFF; CDR3 DNA: TGTGCCAGCAGCTTAGGCAGGGGGCTTGGTGCCGGGGAGCTGTTTTTT; J gene: TRBJ2-2; V gene: TRBV11-2; clone size: few; D gene: TRBD1
CDR3 protein: CASSSNRGAGVAQYF; CDR3 DNA: TGTGCCAGCAGCTCCAATAGGGGAGCGGGAGTGGCGCAGTATTTT; J gene: TRBJ2-3; V gene: TRBV7-2; clone size: .; D gene: TRBD2
CDR3 protein: CASRDSHSNQPQHF; CDR3 DNA: TGTGCCAGCCGGGACTCCCATAGCAATCAGCCCCAGCATTTT; J gene: TRBJ1-5; V gene: TRBV28; clone size: .; D gene: .
CDR3 protein: CASSPSRGGGYTF; CDR3 DNA: TGTGCCAGCAGCCCCTCGAGGGGGGGTGGCTACACCTTC; J gene: TRBJ1-2; V gene: TRBV4-2; clone size: .; D gene: .
CDR3 protein: CASSSSLDRVHTGELFF; CDR3 DNA: TGTGCCAGCAGTTCTTCACTAGACAGGGTCCACACCGGGGAGCTGTTTTTT; J gene: TRBJ2-2; V gene: TRBV27; clone size: .; D gene: TRBD1
CDR3 protein: CASSEYGTSRETQYF; CDR3 DNA: TGTGCCAGCAGTGAATACGGGACTAGCAGGGAGACCCAGTACTTC; J gene: TRBJ2-5; V gene: TRBV6-1; clone size: .; D gene: TRBD2
CDR3 protein: CASQTSGGYNEQFF; CDR3 DNA: TGTGCCAGCCAGACTAGCGGGGGGTACAATGAGCAGTTCTTC; J gene: TRBJ2-1; V gene: TRBV2; clone size: .; D gene: TRBD2
CDR3 protein: CASSHRLAGGATDTQYF; CDR3 DNA: TGCGCCAGCAGCCACAGACTAGCGGGAGGTGCCACAGATACGCAGTATTTT; J gene: TRBJ2-3; V gene: TRBV4-3; clone size: .; D gene: TRBD2
CDR3 protein: CASSLRSQGAGNTIYF; CDR3 DNA: TGTGCCAGCAGCCTGCGGTCTCAGGGGGCTGGAAACACCATATATTTT; J gene: TRBJ1-3; V gene: TRBV21-1; clone size: .; D gene: .
CDR3 protein: CASSSTRQSTEAFF; CDR3 DNA: TGTGCCAGCAGTTCCACACGACAGAGCACTGAAGCTTTCTTT; J gene: TRBJ1-1; V gene: TRBV6-4; clone size: .; D gene: .
CDR3 protein: CASSHDEGGNGYTF; CDR3 DNA: TGTGCCAGCAGCCACGATGAAGGGGGCAATGGCTACACCTTC; J gene: TRBJ1-2; V gene: TRBV4-2; clone size: few; D gene: TRBD1
CDR3 protein: CASSSPRTGVGTEAFF; CDR3 DNA: TGTGCCAGCAGTTCACCTAGAACAGGAGTGGGCACTGAAGCTTTCTTT; J gene: TRBJ1-1; V gene: TRBV28; clone size: .; D gene: .
CDR3 protein: CASRAASGRTYNEQFF; CDR3 DNA: TGTGCCAGCAGGGCTGCTAGCGGGAGAACCTACAATGAGCAGTTCTTC; J gene: TRBJ2-1; V gene: TRBV28; clone size: .; D gene: TRBD2
CDR3 protein: CASSQDLPTSGRVDEQFF; CDR3 DNA: TGCGCCAGCAGCCAAGATTTACCGACTAGCGGGAGAGTCGATGAGCAGTTCTTC; J gene: TRBJ2-1; V gene: TRBV4-3; clone size: .; D gene: TRBD2
CDR3 protein: CASMGGRTGELFF; CDR3 DNA: TGTGCCAGTATGGGGGGGCGCACCGGGGAGCTGTTTTTT; J gene: TRBJ2-2; V gene: TRBV19; clone size: few; D gene: .
CDR3 protein: CASSFAGAVGSYEQYF; CDR3 DNA: TGTGCCAGCAGTTTCGCGGGGGCTGTGGGTTCCTACGAGCAGTACTTC; J gene: TRBJ2-7; V gene: TRBV7-2; clone size: .; D gene: .
CDR3 protein: CASSLSSTGSDGYTF; CDR3 DNA: TGTGCCAGCAGCTTATCGTCGACAGGGAGCGATGGCTACACCTTC; J gene: TRBJ1-2; V gene: TRBV5-4; clone size: .; D gene: TRBD1
CDR3 protein: CASSLFFPENTGELFF; CDR3 DNA: TGTGCCAGCAGCTTGTTTTTTCCAGAGAACACCGGGGAGCTGTTTTTT; J gene: TRBJ2-2; V gene: TRBV5-6; clone size: many; D gene: .
CDR3 protein: CASSFFGQGLSSGELFF; CDR3 DNA: TGTGCCAGCAGCTTTTTTGGACAGGGGCTCTCTTCCGGGGAGCTGTTTTTT; J gene: TRBJ2-2; V gene: TRBV5-4; clone size: .; D gene: TRBD1
CDR3 protein: CSVEEAGGPYEQFF; CDR3 DNA: TGCAGCGTTGAAGAGGCGGGAGGGCCATATGAGCAGTTCTTC; J gene: TRBJ2-1; V gene: TRBV29-1; clone size: .; D gene: TRBD2
CDR3 protein: CASSRTGDTNLEAFF; CDR3 DNA: TGTGCCAGCAGCCGCACAGGGGACACGAACCTTGAAGCTTTCTTT; J gene: TRBJ1-1; V gene: TRBV7-2; clone size: .; D gene: TRBD1
CDR3 protein: CASSLGDRGSETQYF; CDR3 DNA: TGCGCCAGCAGCTTGGGAGACAGGGGGTCTGAGACCCAGTACTTC; J gene: TRBJ2-5; V gene: TRBV5-1; clone size: .; D gene: TRBD1
CDR3 protein: CASSQTILAGPYNEQFF; CDR3 DNA: TGCGCCAGCAGCCAAACAATACTAGCGGGACCGTACAATGAGCAGTTCTTC; J gene: TRBJ2-1; V gene: TRBV4-3; clone size: .; D gene: TRBD2